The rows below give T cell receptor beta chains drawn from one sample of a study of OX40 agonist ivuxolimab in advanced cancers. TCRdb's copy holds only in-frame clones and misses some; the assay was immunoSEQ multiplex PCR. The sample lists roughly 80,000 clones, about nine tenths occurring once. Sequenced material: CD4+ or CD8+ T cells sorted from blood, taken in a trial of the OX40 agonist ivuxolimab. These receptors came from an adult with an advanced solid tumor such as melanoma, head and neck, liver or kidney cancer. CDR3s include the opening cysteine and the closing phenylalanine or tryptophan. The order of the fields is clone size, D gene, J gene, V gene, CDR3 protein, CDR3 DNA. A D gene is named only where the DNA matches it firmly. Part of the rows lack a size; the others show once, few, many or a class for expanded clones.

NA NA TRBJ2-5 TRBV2 CATSSRNQETQYF TGTGCCACCAGCAGCCGGAACCAAGAGACCCAGTACTTC
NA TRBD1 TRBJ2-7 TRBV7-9 CASSLGTGSSEQYF TGTGCCAGCAGCTTAGGGACAGGATCTAGTGAGCAGTACTTC
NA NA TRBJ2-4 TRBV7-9 CASSPDTAKNIQYF TGTGCCAGCAGTCCCGACACAGCCAAAAACATTCAGTACTTC
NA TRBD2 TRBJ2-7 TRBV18 CASSPPQRLAGAYEQYF TGTGCCAGCTCACCACCACAACGACTAGCGGGAGCCTACGAGCAGTACTTC
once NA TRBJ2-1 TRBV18 CASSPASRGFSQFF TGTGCCAGCTCACCAGCCTCCCGGGGCTTTTCCCAGTTCTTC
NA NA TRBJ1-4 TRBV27 CASSLTGLRSYNEKLFF TGTGCCAGCTCCCTGACTGGACTCAGAAGCTATAATGAAAAACTGTTTTTT
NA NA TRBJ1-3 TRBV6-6 CASTGALGNTIYF TGTGCCAGCACAGGGGCCCTAGGAAACACCATATATTTT
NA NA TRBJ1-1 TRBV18 CASSPPKAHTEAFF TGTGCCAGCTCACCACCGAAAGCCCACACTGAAGCTTTCTTT
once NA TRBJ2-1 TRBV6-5 CASSSDPGRGEQFF TGTGCCAGCAGTTCGGACCCGGGTCGCGGTGAGCAGTTCTTC
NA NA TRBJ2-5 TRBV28 CASSEEYQETQYF TGTGCCAGCAGTGAGGAGTACCAAGAGACCCAGTACTTC
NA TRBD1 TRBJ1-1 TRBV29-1 CSVTQSGTANTEAFF TGCAGCGTTACCCAGTCCGGGACAGCAAACACTGAAGCTTTCTTT
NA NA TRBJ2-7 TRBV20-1 CSASLGEQYF TGCAGTGCCTCCCTGGGCGAGCAGTACTTC
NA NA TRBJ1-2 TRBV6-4 CASSPGGSYGYTF TGTGCCAGCAGTCCGGGGGGCTCCTATGGCTACACCTTC
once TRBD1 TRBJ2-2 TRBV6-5 CASQRTGPTGELFF TGTGCCAGCCAGCGGACAGGGCCCACCGGGGAGCTGTTTTTT
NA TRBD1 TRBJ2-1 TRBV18 CASSSLQGPNEQFF TGTGCCAGCTCATCACTACAGGGGCCTAATGAGCAGTTCTTC
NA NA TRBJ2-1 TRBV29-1 CSVELALVSNEQFF TGCAGCGTTGAATTGGCATTGGTCTCCAATGAGCAGTTCTTC
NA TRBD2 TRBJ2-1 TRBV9 CASSVVGRERGLPYNEQFF TGTGCCAGCAGCGTAGTCGGTCGGGAGCGGGGGCTACCCTACAATGAGCAGTTCTTC
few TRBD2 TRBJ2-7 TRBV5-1 CASSLGIASGRQTSYEQYF TGCGCCAGCAGCTTGGGGATTGCTAGCGGGAGGCAGACCTCCTACGAGCAGTACTTC
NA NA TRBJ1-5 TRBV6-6 CASRSGPLNQPQHF TGTGCCAGCCGTTCTGGACCGCTCAATCAGCCCCAGCATTTT
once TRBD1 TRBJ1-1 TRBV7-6 CASSQGQGNTEAFF TGTGCCAGCAGCCAAGGACAGGGGAACACTGAAGCTTTCTTT
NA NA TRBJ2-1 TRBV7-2 CASSLGGEISYNEQFF TGTGCCAGCAGCTTAGGAGGGGAGATCTCCTACAATGAGCAGTTCTTC
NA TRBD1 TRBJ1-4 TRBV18 CASSPQGAEEKLFF TGTGCCAGCTCACCACAGGGGGCAGAGGAAAAACTGTTTTTT
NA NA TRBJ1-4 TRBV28 CASSLSKMSNGKLFF TGTGCCAGCAGTTTATCTAAGATGTCTAATGGAAAACTGTTTTTT
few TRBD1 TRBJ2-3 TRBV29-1 CSTPGQGADTQYF TGCAGTACTCCGGGACAGGGTGCAGATACGCAGTATTTT
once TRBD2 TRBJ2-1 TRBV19 CASTRSGSYNEQFF TGTGCCAGTACACGTAGCGGGTCGTACAATGAGCAGTTCTTC
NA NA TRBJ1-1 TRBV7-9 CASTRTEVNTEAFF TGTGCCAGCACCAGGACAGAGGTGAACACTGAAGCTTTCTTT
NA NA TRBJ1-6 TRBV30 CAWSVEGNNSPLHF TGTGCCTGGAGTGTAGAAGGGAATAATTCACCCCTCCACTTT
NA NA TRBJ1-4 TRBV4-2 CASSLDSRNEKLFF TGTGCCAGCAGCCTGGACAGTAGAAATGAAAAACTGTTTTTT
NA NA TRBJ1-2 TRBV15 CATSRNRFYGYTF TGTGCCACCAGCAGAAACAGGTTCTATGGCTACACCTTC
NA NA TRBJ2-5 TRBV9 CASSVRGGETQYF TGTGCCAGCAGCGTAAGGGGAGGTGAGACCCAGTACTTC
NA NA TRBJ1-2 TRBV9 CASSQTPTNYGYTF TGTGCCAGCAGCCAGACACCTACTAACTATGGCTACACCTTC
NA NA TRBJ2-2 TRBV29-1 CSVVRGGELFF TGCAGCGTCGTACGAGGCGGGGAGCTGTTTTTT
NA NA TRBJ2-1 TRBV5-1 CASTPGGAEKVQFF TGCGCCAGCACACCGGGGGGCGCGGAGAAGGTGCAGTTCTTC
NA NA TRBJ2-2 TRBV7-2 CASSLGGQGWGPGELFF TGTGCCAGCAGCTTAGGGGGTCAGGGATGGGGCCCCGGGGAGCTGTTTTTT
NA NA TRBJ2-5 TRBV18 CASFGTPRGETQYF TGTGCCAGCTTCGGGACACCCCGGGGGGAGACCCAGTACTTC
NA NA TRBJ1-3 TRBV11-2 CASSLGTAGNTIYF TGTGCCAGCAGCTTGGGGACCGCAGGAAACACCATATATTTT
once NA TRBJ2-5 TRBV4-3 CASSQTTGIETQYF TGCGCCAGCAGCCAAACTACAGGGATAGAGACCCAGTACTTC
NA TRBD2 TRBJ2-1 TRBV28 CASRSSGGVLNEQFF TGTGCCAGCAGATCAAGCGGGGGGGTCCTAAATGAGCAGTTCTTC
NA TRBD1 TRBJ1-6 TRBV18 CASSPRDRGTYSPLHF TGTGCCAGCTCACCACGGGACAGGGGGACGTATTCACCCCTCCACTTT
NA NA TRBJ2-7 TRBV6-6 CASRLRDFIPEQYF TGTGCCAGCAGGCTCAGGGACTTCATCCCCGAGCAGTACTTC
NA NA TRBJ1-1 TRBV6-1 CASSDGQKSEAFF TGTGCCAGCAGTGACGGGCAAAAGTCTGAAGCTTTCTTT
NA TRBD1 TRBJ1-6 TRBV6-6 CASSYLDRGDSPLHF TGTGCCAGCAGTTATCTCGACAGGGGGGATTCACCCCTCCACTTT
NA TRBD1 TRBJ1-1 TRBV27 CASSSGQGGGRSEAFF TGTGCCAGCAGTTCGGGTCAGGGGGGGGGAAGGTCTGAAGCTTTCTTT
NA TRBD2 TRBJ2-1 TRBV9 CASSSRLAGYNEQFF TGTGCCAGCAGCTCCCGACTAGCGGGTTACAATGAGCAGTTCTTC
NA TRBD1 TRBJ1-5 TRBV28 CASRRDRSQPQHF TGTGCCAGCCGTAGGGACAGAAGCCAGCCCCAGCATTTT
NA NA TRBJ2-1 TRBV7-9 CASSLAGTSNEQFF TGTGCCAGCAGCTTGGCCGGGACATCGAATGAGCAGTTCTTC
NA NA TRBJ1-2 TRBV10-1 CASSETHNYGYTF TGCGCCAGCAGTGAGACACACAACTATGGCTACACCTTC
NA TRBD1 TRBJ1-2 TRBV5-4 CASRPGQGLYGYTF TGTGCCAGCAGGCCGGGACAGGGCCTCTATGGCTACACCTTC
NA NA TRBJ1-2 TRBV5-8 CASSFRGYYGYTF TGTGCCAGCAGCTTCAGGGGCTACTATGGCTACACCTTC
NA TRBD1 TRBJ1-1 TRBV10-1 CASSRQGVNTEAFF TGCGCCAGCAGTCGACAGGGGGTGAACACTGAAGCTTTCTTT